Here is one TCR beta chain with its context. Its specificity is not known. The data derive from a study of cytomegalovirus exposure and HLA in healthy donors. Study at large: Among the approximately 410 genotyped donors, about 81% were placed in the Caucasian-associated ancestry cluster. Study observations and caveats: Relative to the approximately 670-donor mean, N-insertions were reportedly fewer in an Asian-associated ancestry cluster in a later analysis. Later on, an analysis found that several of the most significant clusters appeared to be linked to common viral pathogens, which included parvovirus B19. Sequencing probably produced one cluster of sequence variants that were highly shared.

PCR used 60 Vbeta primers and 13 Jbeta primers. TCRdb's table, derived via immunoSEQ multiplex PCR, lists solely in-frame clones and lacks some. The table shows roughly 97,000 clones, with over 60% occurring only once. The V end lost 5 bases, the J end lost 0 bases, and 16 bases lay between the germline ends. CDR3 size: 16 residues. The germline CDR1 and CDR2 sequences are MNHNY and SVGAGI (reference sequence). The receptor was derived from a man aged 60-69 years in good health and CMV-seropositive. V usage is TRBV6-6 and J usage is TRBJ1-1; a weak D match, TRBD1 (6 bases). Sequenced input: PBMCs. CDR3 loop: CASSPRGAAVNTEAFF. The CDR3 bases are TGTGCCAGCAGTCCCCGGGGGGCGGCGGTGAACACTGAAGCTTTCTTT.